The T cell receptor (beta chain) under discussion was sequenced for a study of blood T cell repertoires in COVID-19. Across the study: The analysed material was cDNA or gDNA that came from T cells, B-cell-depleted T cells, or PBMCs.

The table came from immunoSEQ multiplex PCR; TCRdb's copy has only in-frame clones and leaves some out. Of about 92,000 clones in the sample, about 83% were seen once. Trimming at V came to 0 bases and at J to 5 bases, leaving 3 bases not matched to a gene. Per germline, CDR1 MNHEY and CDR2 SVGAGI. The CDR3 totals 15 residues. Sequencing was done on a sample of peripheral blood. This rearrangement joins TRBV6-5 to TRBJ1-5; 8 nucleotides align to TRBD1. The clonotype comes from a woman aged 60-70 years with COVID-19, enrolled during active disease. The CDR3 loop is CASSYSTGADQPQHF. CDR3 DNA sequence: TGTGCCAGCAGTTACTCGACAGGGGCGGATCAGCCCCAGCATTTT.